The 19 T cell receptor beta chains reported below all come from one sample, sequenced in a study of blood T cell repertoires in COVID-19. Some clones are missing from TCRdb's copy, which holds only in-frame ones; the method was immunoSEQ multiplex PCR. The sample lists 250,000 to 300,000 clones, about nine tenths seen once, with about 1.7% in the top ten. The sequenced sample consisted of PBMCs or T cells enriched from blood (not recorded which). Receptors originate from a woman aged 40 to 55 who had recovered from COVID-19.

The rearrangement joins TRBV5-6 to TRBJ2-4; 7 bases agree with TRBD1. V was pared by 0 bases and J by 7 bases, with 4 bases of the junction left unmatched. CDR3 length: 14 amino acids. The germline gives CDR1 SGHDT, CDR2 YYEEEE. CDR3 sequence: CASSLDRGRNIQYF. The CDR3 region has the DNA TGTGCCAGCAGCTTGGACAGGGGCAGGAACATTCAGTACTTC.

This chain links TRBV2 with TRBJ1-4; D call uncertain. The CDR3 length is 14 residues. Germline V lookup: CDR1 SNHLY, CDR2 FYNNEI. Trimming took 6 bases from V and 0 from J, leaving 8 bases between them. CDR3 sequence: CASSELTTNEKLFF. CDR3 DNA: TGTGCCAGCAGCGAGCTAACAACTAATGAAAAACTGTTTTTT.

The V call is TRBV7-9, the J call TRBJ2-1, with TRBD2 identical over 12 bases. With V trimmed by 6 bases and J by 10 bases, 13 bases remained unmatched. Germline CDR1 reads SEHNR; CDR2 reads FQNEAQ (reference sequence). The CDR3 is made up of 16 amino acids. CDR3 sequence (DNA): TGTGCCAGCAGGCTAGCGGGAGGGCGTCGGGAATGGGAGCAGTTCTTC. It specifies CASRLAGGRREWEQFF.

This clone has more than one count but fewer than ten. The V and J genes are TRBV4-2 and TRBJ1-5, with TRBD1 matching 7 bases. CDR3 size: 15 residues. V dropped 1 base and J dropped 3; count of bases not matched to a gene: 3. CDR1 is LGHNA, CDR2 YNFKEQ, per germline. The CDR3 region is CASSQVGGVNQPQHF. CDR3 DNA sequence: TGTGCCAGCAGCCAAGTAGGGGGCGTCAATCAGCCCCAGCATTTT.

The gene calls are TRBV30 and TRBJ1-1; no clear D. CDR3 size: 13 residues. V gave up 2 bases and J gave up 5 bases, with 12 bases separating them. From germline, CDR1 is GTSNPN and CDR2 SVGIG (reference sequence). The CDR3 DNA reads TGTGCCTGGAGTCTACTTCGGGATACTGAAGCTTTCTTT. It codes for CAWSLLRDTEAFF.

Here the CDR3 DNA reads TGTGCCAGCAGCCAAGGAGTGGACAGGGATGAAGGCTACACCTTC. The encoded protein is CASSQGVDRDEGYTF. This chain links TRBV3-1 (or the pseudogene TRBV3-2) with TRBJ1-2, with 8 bases fitting TRBD1. Germline CDR1 LGHDT, CDR2 YNNKEL (reference sequence). V lost 1 base, J lost 8 bases, and 9 bases stayed unmatched. This CDR3 comprises 15 residues.

This clone was seen once. This chain links TRBV6-4 with TRBJ2-1; 7 bases fit TRBD2. V trimming: 3 bases; J trimming: 4 bases; junction bases outside the gene matches: 0. CDR3 length: 13 amino acids. The V gene's germline CDR1 is MRHNA and CDR2 SNTAGT. This CDR3 is CASSEREYNEQFF. In DNA form, the CDR3 reads TGTGCCAGCAGTGAGCGGGAGTACAATGAGCAGTTCTTC.

The V gene is TRBV3-1 (or the pseudogene TRBV3-2), the J gene TRBJ2-7, with TRBD2 matching 7 bases. CDR1 is LGHDT, CDR2 YNNKEL, per germline (reference sequence). This CDR3 region has 18 residues. Trimming cost V 6 bases and J 2 bases; bases outside gene matches: 19. The CDR3 here is CASSLLRGAAGPAYEQYF. CDR3 nucleotide sequence: TGTGCCAGCAGTCTCCTAAGGGGTGCAGCGGGACCCGCCTACGAGCAGTACTTC.

The genes are TRBV19 and TRBJ2-5; a weak D match, TRBD2 (5 bases). CDR3 size: 13 residues. The germline V and J ends were trimmed by 3 bases and 9 bases, with 14 bases remaining between them. CDR1 and CDR2 from the germline V gene are LNHDA and SQIVND (reference sequence). CDR3 region: CASSIETPGAQYF. In DNA, the CDR3 is TGTGCCAGTAGTATTGAGACCCCCGGGGCCCAGTACTTC.

The chain recombines TRBV12-1 with TRBJ1-1; the table calls TRBD1, which could not be checked here. TRBV12-1 is a recognized pseudogene. This CDR3 comprises 15 residues. The CDR3 coding sequence is TGTGCCAGCAGCTTTTTCAAGGACAGGGACACTGAAGCTTTCTTT. It translates to CASSFFKDRDTEAFF.

The genes are TRBV28 and TRBJ1-1, with D unclear. This CDR3 is 14 amino acids long. Looked up from germline, CDR1 is MDHEN and CDR2 is SYDVKM. V gave up 2 bases and J gave up 6 bases, with 13 bases separating them. In DNA, the CDR3 is TGTGCCAGCAGTTTACCGGCCCGGGATGCTGAAGCTTTCTTT. It specifies CASSLPARDAEAFF.

This clone was seen a single time. This chain links TRBV12-5 with TRBJ1-1; a weak D match, TRBD1 (6 bases). CDR1 and CDR2 from the germline V gene are LGHNT and FRNRAP. The ends were cut back, 6 bases at V and 3 bases at J, with 11 bases in the middle. The CDR3 is made up of 13 amino acids. The CDR3 sequence is CASGLQGYTEAFF. CDR3 sequence (DNA): TGTGCTAGTGGCCTACAGGGATACACTGAAGCTTTCTTT.

The chain uses TRBV5-5 and TRBJ1-4; no clear D gene. Per germline, CDR1 SGHKS and CDR2 YYEKEE (reference sequence). CDR3 length: 14 residues. Trimming took off 0 bases at V and 1 base at J, with 4 bases between the two ends. As DNA, the CDR3 is TGTGCCAGCAGCTTGGCGGTAACTAATGAAAAACTGTTTTTT. Translation: CASSLAVTNEKLFF. The full variable domain, rest sourced from reference TRBV5-5 and TRBJ1-4, is DAGVTQSPTHLIKTRGQQVTLRCSPISGHKSVSWYQQVLGQGPQFIFQYYEKEERGRGNFPDRFSARQFPNYSSELNVNALLLGDSALYLCASSLAVTNEKLFFGSGTQLSVL.

The chain links TRBV6-1 to TRBJ1-1, with 7 positions matching TRBD1. The V segment lost 9 bases and the J segment 4 bases; nucleotides outside the gene matches: 11. The V gene's germline CDR1 is MNHNS and CDR2 SASEGT. The CDR3 covers 14 residues. This chain's CDR3 is CASSGTVGGTEAFF. CDR3 bases: TGTGCCAGTTCAGGGACAGTCGGGGGCACTGAAGCTTTCTTT.

The chain couples TRBV12-3 or TRBV12-4 to TRBJ2-2; no firm D call. The germline V and J ends were trimmed by 5 bases and 2 bases, with 6 bases remaining between them. The CDR3 extends over 13 amino acids. CDR3: CASSPRNTGELFF. The CDR3 DNA sequence: TGTGCCAGCAGTCCCAGAAACACCGGGGAGCTGTTTTTT.

This chain links TRBV4-3 with TRBJ2-1, with D perhaps matching TRBD1 (5 bases). The CDR3 runs to 14 residues. CDR1 and CDR2 from the germline V gene are LGHNA and YSLEER. V was trimmed by 2 bases and J by 9 bases, leaving 14 bases between them. The DNA of the CDR3 is TGCGCCAGCAGCCAACTGTACCAGGGTAGTGAGCAGTTCTTC. This translates into CASSQLYQGSEQFF.

J is TRBJ1-5 and V is TRBV4-3; weak D call: TRBD1 (6 bases). The CDR3 loop spans 15 amino acids. With 0 bases removed from V and 4 bases from J, the gap between germline ends came to 10 bases. Germline lookup yields CDR1 LGHNA and CDR2 YSLEER. For the CDR3, the DNA is TGCGCCAGCAGCCAAGATCAGGGGCCAAATCAGCCCCAGCATTTT. It yields the protein CASSQDQGPNQPQHF.

The chain is built from TRBV7-9 and TRBJ2-3; TRBD1 agrees at 7 bases. Trimming took 7 bases from V and 0 from J; bases not matched to a gene: 4. From germline, CDR1 is SEHNR and CDR2 FQNEAQ (reference sequence). This CDR3 has 14 amino acids. CDR3 residues: CASTTGVSTDTQYF. CDR3 DNA: TGTGCCAGCACTACAGGGGTTAGCACAGATACGCAGTATTTT.

This clone has a single count. The chain employs TRBV5-1 and TRBJ2-7; tentatively, D is TRBD1 (5 bases). Germline CDR1 and CDR2: SGHRS and YFSETQ. The CDR3 spans 15 residues. The V and J ends lost 4 bases and 9 bases respectively, with 23 bases between them. For the CDR3, the DNA is TGCGCCAGCAGCCTGGGTTATACAGGAGATCCGGGGCAGTACTTC. It translates to CASSLGYTGDPGQYF. Full variable domain (rest looked up from reference TRBV5-1 and TRBJ2-7): KAGVTQTPRYLIKTRGQQVTLSCSPISGHRSVSWYQQTPGQGLQFLFEYFSETQRNKGNFPGRFSGRQFSNSRSEMNVSTLELGDSALYLCASSLGYTGDPGQYFGPGTRLTVT.